This T cell receptor (beta chain) was identified in a study of T-cell reconstitution after alpha-beta-depleted transplantation in children. For TCRbeta, the library was prepared with unique molecular identifiers. Using its own MiXCR run on the PCR reads, TCRdb lists one record per CDR3 protein. The profile shows about 400,000 distinct CDR3 sequences, 10% to 15% of them singletons. This clonotype was observed a few times. The specimen comprised PBMCs, sampled from the stem cell graft. This clonotype was obtained from a human donor who donated a stem cell graft to a child with Fanconi anemia.

The CDR3 sequence: CASSPGTGTTEAFF. Here the CDR3 DNA reads TGCGCCAGCAGCCCCGGGACAGGGACCACTGAAGCTTTCTTT. The J gene is TRBJ1-1, the V gene TRBV5-1, with 9 bases fitting TRBD1. The junction had 5 bases not matched to a gene; V was cut back by 4 bases and J by 4 bases. The CDR3 covers 14 residues. Germline CDR1 reads SGHRS; CDR2 reads YFSETQ.